The following is a T cell receptor beta chain sequence with its context. These data come from a study of blood T cell repertoires in COVID-19. Study summary: The cDNA or gDNA used as material had been derived from T cells, B-cell-depleted T cells, or PBMCs.

CDR1 and CDR2 (germline): SEHNR, FQNEAQ (reference sequence). The CDR3 consists of 14 residues. V shed 3 bases and J shed 8 bases, with 16 bases lying between them. In the source study's methods: Estimates of nucleated cell counts were drawn from the amplification of reference gene primers. Assay: immunoSEQ multiplex PCR; the TCRdb copy retains only in-frame clones and omits some. The DNA gave D and trimming, while V, J and clone size come from that table. The sample yields hundreds of thousands of clones, around 86% seen once. The rearrangement joins TRBV7-9 to TRBJ1-2; D is possibly TRBD1 (5 bases). Sequenced input: peripheral blood. The receptor comes from a woman aged 80 or over with COVID-19, enrolled during active disease. CDR3 in DNA: TGTGCCAGCAGCTTCGGGCAGGGAAGTATCGGCTACACCTTC. Translated: CASSFGQGSIGYTF.